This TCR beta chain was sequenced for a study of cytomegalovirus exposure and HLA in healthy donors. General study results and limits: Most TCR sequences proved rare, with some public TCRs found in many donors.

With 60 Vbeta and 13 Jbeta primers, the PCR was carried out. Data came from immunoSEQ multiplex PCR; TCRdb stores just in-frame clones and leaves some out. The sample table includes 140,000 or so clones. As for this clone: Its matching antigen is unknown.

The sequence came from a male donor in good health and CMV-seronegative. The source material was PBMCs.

The CDR3 protein is CASDPPRGTEAFF. In DNA, the CDR3 is TGTGCGAGCGACCCACCTCGAGGTACTGAAGCTTTCTTT. J is TRBJ1-1 and V is TRBV2; D uncertain. The CDR3 sequence is 13 residues long. Germline-derived CDR1 and CDR2 are SNHLY and FYNNEI.